The sequence of this T cell receptor beta chain was determined in a study of T cell responses to AZD1222 COVID-19 vaccine. V lost 5 bases, J lost 6 bases, and 5 bases stayed unmatched. The length of the CDR3 is 15 residues. The V gene's germline CDR1 is SGHRS and CDR2 YFSETQ. Method: immunoSEQ multiplex PCR; TCRdb's copy keeps in-frame clones and lacks some. This table has 120,000 to 150,000 clones, roughly 90% appearing once. The chain has TRBV5-1 and TRBJ2-2; 12 bases are shared with TRBD1. This specimen consisted of peripheral blood, obtained on day 0 of AZD1222 vaccination. This receptor was taken from an adult in good health. The CDR3: CASSVGQGASGELFF. The CDR3 region has the DNA TGCGCCAGCAGTGTGGGACAGGGGGCATCCGGGGAGCTGTTTTTT.